The source of this T cell receptor (beta chain) is a study of shared clonotypes between healthy human individuals. Study as a whole: Sampling drew on donors who were a couple of women and three men aged 18 to 49.

TCRdb's copy holds only in-frame clones and misses some; the assay was immunoSEQ multiplex PCR. The repertoire holds 1.4 million or so clones, approximately 98.5% seen once, with 0.36% in the top ten. This clone was seen only once. This CDR3 is 14 amino acids long. Germline V gene lookup returns CDR1 LNHDA and CDR2 SQIVND (reference sequence). Trimming removed 6 bases from V and 0 bases from J; junction bases left unmatched: 2. The sample was naive CD4+ T cells sorted from blood. Subset reported: CD45RA+ positively selected. V gene TRBV19 combines with J gene TRBJ2-3, with 8 bases aligning to TRBD2. The sequence derives from a young man in good health. The CDR3: CASRSSGSTDTQYF. DNA of the CDR3: TGTGCCAGTAGATCTAGCGGGAGCACAGATACGCAGTATTTT. Together with reference TRBV19 and TRBJ2-3, the CDR3 gives the full variable domain: DGGITQSPKYLFRKEGQNVTLSCEQNLNHDAMYWYRQDPGQGLRLIYYSQIVNDFQKGDIAEGYSVSREKKESFPLTVTSAQKNPTAFYLCASRSSGSTDTQYFGPGTRLTVL.